This T cell receptor beta chain was identified during a study of T-cell reconstitution after alpha-beta-depleted transplantation in children. General study findings and limits: A year had passed since transplant, and T-cell counts and diversity by then came mostly from newly produced T cells.

This CDR3 is built from 14 residues. Germline lookup yields CDR1 SGHRS and CDR2 YFSETQ. V gave up 6 bases and J gave up 9 bases, with 16 bases separating them. Unique molecular identifiers were incorporated during preparation of the TCRbeta library. TCRdb used MiXCR to reprocess the PCR reads, holding one entry per CDR3 protein. The data hold some 310,000 distinct CDR3 sequences, with 23% observed a single time. A word on this clonotype: No antigen is known for it.

The chain combines TRBV5-1 with TRBJ1-6, with D hard to call. Sequenced here: PBMCs, mostly from graft donor cells, sampled 180 days after TCRalphabeta/CD19-depleted stem cell transplant. The sequence was collected from a male patient younger than 18 who had a stem cell transplant for acute lymphoblastic leukemia, so the T cells may come from the graft donor. The CDR3 here is CASNEGPTGSPLHF. The CDR3 nucleotides read TGCGCCAGCAATGAAGGGCCAACGGGTTCACCCCTCCACTTT.